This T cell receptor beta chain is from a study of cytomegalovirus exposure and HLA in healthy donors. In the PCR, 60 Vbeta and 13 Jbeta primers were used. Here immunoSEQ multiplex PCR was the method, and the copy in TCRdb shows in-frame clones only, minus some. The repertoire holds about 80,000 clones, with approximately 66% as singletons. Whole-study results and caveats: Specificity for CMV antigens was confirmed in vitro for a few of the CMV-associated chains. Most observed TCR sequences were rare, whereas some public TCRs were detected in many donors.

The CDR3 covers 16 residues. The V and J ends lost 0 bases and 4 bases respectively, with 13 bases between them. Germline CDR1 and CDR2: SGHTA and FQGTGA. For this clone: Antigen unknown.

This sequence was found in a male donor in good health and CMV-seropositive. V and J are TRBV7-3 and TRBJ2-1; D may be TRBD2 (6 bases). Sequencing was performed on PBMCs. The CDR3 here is CASSLTSLAPYNEQFF. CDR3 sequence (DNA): TGTGCCAGCAGCTTAACGAGCCTAGCGCCTTACAATGAGCAGTTCTTC.